This is a list of T cell receptor beta chains from one sample in a study of PD-1 blockade in classical Hodgkin lymphoma. Sequenced by immunoSEQ multiplex PCR; TCRdb stores in-frame clones only, minus some. The data contain 66,000 or so clones, 71% of them singletons. Sequenced material: peripheral blood mononuclear cells (PBMCs), taken before the second cycle of nivolumab. The receptors were gathered from a human donor with classical Hodgkin lymphoma. CDR3s include the opening cysteine and the closing phenylalanine or tryptophan. A D gene is named only where the DNA matches it firmly.

cdr3_aa d_call j_call v_call
CASSSRDGARYGYTF . TRBJ1-2 TRBV6-1
CASSLAAAGGGAETQYF TRBD2 TRBJ2-5 TRBV5-1
CASSSWTDQETQYF . TRBJ2-5 TRBV11-2
CASSLTAGGNTGELFF TRBD2 TRBJ2-2 TRBV5-1
CASSPGTGNTEAFF TRBD1 TRBJ1-1 TRBV18
CATRTSGASHNEQFF TRBD2 TRBJ2-1 TRBV28
CASSAMSGGFTEQFF TRBD2 TRBJ2-1 TRBV9
CASSLEGGAGAQYF TRBD1 TRBJ2-5 TRBV5-1
CASSEVVGRVKLFF . TRBJ1-4 TRBV2
CASRFDGGRAGTIYF . TRBJ1-3 TRBV2
CASSPGDPPNLPQHF . TRBJ1-5 TRBV5-1
CATDREDYEQYF . TRBJ2-7 TRBV7-9
CASSDGGAGSTEAFF . TRBJ1-1 TRBV10-1
CASRGLLPDTQYF . TRBJ2-3 TRBV27
CSVGRPGTGGYVGYTF TRBD1 TRBJ1-2 TRBV29-1
CASSLGTSTDTQYF . TRBJ2-3 TRBV7-3
CASSQDYDYEQFF . TRBJ2-1 TRBV4-1
CASSLTTGGTYEQYF TRBD1 TRBJ2-7 TRBV11-2
CASSEVLGSNNEQFF . TRBJ2-1 TRBV6-1
CASSLEREASYEQYF TRBD2 TRBJ2-7 TRBV13
CASKPLIGGEYYNEQFF TRBD2 TRBJ2-1 TRBV19
CASSLDRDGYTF . TRBJ1-2 TRBV5-1
CATSGGTVFYGYTF . TRBJ1-2 TRBV6-5
CASSLGVHYGYTF . TRBJ1-2 TRBV27
CASSLANGVYGYTF . TRBJ1-2 TRBV5-4
CASSAGEGDHNEQFF . TRBJ2-1 TRBV6-4
CSVERPTGGAGTGELFF . TRBJ2-2 TRBV29-1
CAISEGGVDTQYF . TRBJ2-3 TRBV10-3
CASSPGPGQGTRNTIYF TRBD1 TRBJ1-3 TRBV14
CASSVGGISGELFF . TRBJ2-2 TRBV9
CASSFDRMNTEAFF . TRBJ1-1 TRBV7-3
CAGGATNTGELFF . TRBJ2-2 TRBV28
CASSWGTGGNTEAFF . TRBJ1-1 TRBV6-5
CASSLAQVAGEDGYTF . TRBJ1-2 TRBV11-3
CASSYGQGNTEAFF TRBD1 TRBJ1-1 TRBV6-5
CASSQEGYSYNEQFF . TRBJ2-1 TRBV4-1
CASSLEGRGGSYNEQFF TRBD2 TRBJ2-1 TRBV7-2
CASRWGQGYTGELFF TRBD1 TRBJ2-2 TRBV5-5
CSVGDSLHISNYGYTF TRBD1 TRBJ1-2 TRBV29-1
CASSFGGGEAFF . TRBJ1-1 TRBV11-3
CAISGDWSGTGELFF . TRBJ2-2 TRBV10-3
CASRPGTGNTEAFF TRBD1 TRBJ1-1 TRBV7-6
CARSLVPYEQYF . TRBJ2-7 TRBV5-3
CASSLAGWEQFF . TRBJ2-1 TRBV7-2
CASSIIGTEAFF . TRBJ1-1 TRBV19
CSVDRGTIHTDTQYF . TRBJ2-3 TRBV29-1
CASSYGGDTEAFF . TRBJ1-1 TRBV5-6
CASSSPTGSNYGYTF . TRBJ1-2 TRBV6-9
CASRNFDRANEKLFF TRBD1 TRBJ1-4 TRBV27
CASRGPILAKNIQYF . TRBJ2-4 TRBV28
CARSYNRQMNTEAFF . TRBJ1-1 TRBV5-3
CASSGDNEAFF . TRBJ1-1 TRBV5-1